Listed below are T cell receptor beta chains from one sample, sequenced in a study of T cells in Graves' hyperthyroidism and ophthalmopathy. MiXCR, run by TCRdb on the multiplex PCR reads, gives a single entry per CDR3 protein. The repertoire holds almost 600,000 distinct CDR3 sequences, roughly 50% seen once, with around 7.7% in the top ten. Source material: peripheral blood or thyroid tissue (not recorded which). The receptors here all came from a woman between 18 and 29 years old with Graves' hyperthyroidism. Both conserved end residues are part of each CDR3. A D gene is named only where the DNA matches it firmly. Only part of the rows carry a size: once, few, many, or a class if the clone is expanded.

len	abundance	j_gene	d_gene	v_gene	CDR3aa	CDR3nt
17	few	TRBJ2-1	TRBD2	TRBV10-3	CAISDLSREGSYNEQFF	TGTGCCATCAGTGACCTCTCTCGGGAGGGCTCCTACAATGAGCAGTTCTTC
14	many	TRBJ1-3	.	TRBV12-5	CASGTGYPGNTIYF	TGTGCTAGTGGTACCGGGTACCCTGGAAACACCATATATTTT
12	.	TRBJ1-1	.	TRBV29-1	CSAEPVHTEAFF	TGCAGCGCAGAGCCTGTTCACACTGAAGCTTTCTTT
13	many	TRBJ2-5	.	TRBV19	CASSPRGVETQYF	TGTGCCAGTAGTCCTAGGGGGGTAGAGACCCAGTACTTC
16	many	TRBJ2-2	.	TRBV7-2	CASSLDLGERPGELFF	TGTGCCAGCAGCTTAGATTTGGGTGAACGACCCGGGGAGCTGTTTTTT
12	.	TRBJ1-1	TRBD1	TRBV5-4	CASGLRDREAFF	TGTGCCAGCGGTTTACGGGACAGAGAAGCTTTCTTT
16	few	TRBJ2-1	TRBD2	TRBV24-1	CATSDPGTSGRNEQFF	TGTGCCACCAGTGACCCTGGGACTAGCGGGAGGAATGAGCAGTTCTTC
18	few	TRBJ1-3	TRBD1	TRBV5-1	CASSLKTGGASSGNTIYF	TGCGCCAGCAGCCTGAAGACAGGGGGCGCATCGTCAGGAAACACCATATATTTT
18	many	TRBJ1-5	TRBD1	TRBV6-1	CASSEGGGGQGFVQPQHF	TGTGCCAGCAGTGAAGGCGGTGGGGGACAGGGATTTGTTCAGCCCCAGCATTTT
14	.	TRBJ2-5	.	TRBV24-1	CATSDYHLGETQYF	TGTGCCACCAGTGATTACCATCTGGGAGAGACCCAGTACTTC
14	.	TRBJ2-3	.	TRBV20-1	CSARVGGSTDTQYF	TGCAGTGCTAGAGTGGGCGGGAGCACAGATACGCAGTATTTT
12	.	TRBJ1-5	.	TRBV24-1	CATRLPGQPQHF	TGTGCCACCAGGCTTCCGGGACAGCCCCAGCATTTT
13	many	TRBJ2-7	.	TRBV24-1	CATSAHWSHEQYF	TGTGCCACCAGTGCGCATTGGAGCCACGAGCAGTACTTC